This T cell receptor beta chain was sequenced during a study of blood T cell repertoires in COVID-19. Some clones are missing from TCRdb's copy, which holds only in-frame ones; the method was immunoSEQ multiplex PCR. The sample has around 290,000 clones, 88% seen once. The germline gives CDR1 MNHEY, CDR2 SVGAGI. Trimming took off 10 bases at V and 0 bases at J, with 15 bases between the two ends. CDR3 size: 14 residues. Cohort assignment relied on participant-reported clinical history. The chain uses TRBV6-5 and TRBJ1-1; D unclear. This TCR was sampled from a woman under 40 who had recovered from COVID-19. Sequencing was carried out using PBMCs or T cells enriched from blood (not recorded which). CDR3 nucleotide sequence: TGTGCCATAAATCTTAGCCTCATGAACACTGAAGCTTTCTTT. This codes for CAINLSLMNTEAFF.